The 20 T cell receptor beta chains below all came from one sample that was sequenced in a study of OX40 agonist ivuxolimab in advanced cancers. TCRdb's copy holds only in-frame clones and misses some; the assay was immunoSEQ multiplex PCR. Here the sample spans about 76,000 clones, around 84% being singletons. Sample: CD4+ or CD8+ T cells sorted from blood, taken in a trial of the OX40 agonist ivuxolimab. The receptors originated from an adult with an advanced solid tumor such as melanoma, head and neck, liver or kidney cancer.

The chain links TRBV19 to TRBJ1-4, with D possibly TRBD1 on 6 matching bases. Germline assignment: CDR1 LNHDA and CDR2 SQIVND (reference sequence). Trimming removed 4 bases at V and 10 bases at J, with 19 bases between. This CDR3 contains 15 residues. As DNA, the CDR3 is TGTGCCAGTAGTAACCCAGGGGAGTCCCTTGGAAAACTGTTTTTT. This codes for CASSNPGESLGKLFF.

On this clone itself: Different DNA sequences within this sample yield the same CDR3. The chain carries TRBV7-2 and TRBJ1-5, with D possibly matching TRBD1 (5 bases). Trimming took off 2 bases at V and 2 bases at J, with 7 bases between the two ends. The CDR3 extends over 14 amino acids. Germline loops: CDR1 SGHTA, CDR2 FQGNSA. The DNA of the CDR3 is TGTGCCAGCAGCTTAAGGGGTGGCAATCAGCCCCAGCATTTT. Protein sequence: CASSLRGGNQPQHF.

This clone was detected only a few times. The chain has TRBV7-2 and TRBJ1-2, with D perhaps matching TRBD1 (6 bases). Germline CDR1 is SGHTA and CDR2 is FQGNSA. This CDR3 comprises 15 residues. V was cut by 6 bases and J by 0 bases, with 14 bases left in between. CDR3 sequence reads: CASSRTVLANYGYTF. CDR3 DNA: TGTGCCAGCAGTAGGACAGTTTTGGCTAACTATGGCTACACCTTC.

The J gene is TRBJ2-3, the V gene TRBV28; 9 bases match TRBD2. J was trimmed by 5 bases and V by 8 bases; bases with no gene match: 5. The CDR3 contains 13 residues. Germline assignment: CDR1 MDHEN and CDR2 SYDVKM. The CDR3 region is CASAGGPQDTQYF. CDR3 DNA sequence: TGTGCCAGCGCGGGGGGGCCGCAAGATACGCAGTATTTT.

This clone was observed a single time. V usage is TRBV4-3 and J usage is TRBJ1-4; the D gene is possibly TRBD1 (5 bases). Trimming took off 1 base at V and 8 bases at J, with 11 bases between the two ends. This CDR3 region has 14 residues. Germline V gene lookup returns CDR1 LGHNA and CDR2 YSLEER. CDR3 bases: TGCGCCAGCAGCCAAGCCACGGGGCAGGAAAAACTGTTTTTT. It specifies CASSQATGQEKLFF.

The chain is built from TRBV7-2 and TRBJ2-5, with D possibly TRBD1 on 6 matching bases. V was shortened by 10 bases and J by 1 base, with 16 bases between the two germline ends. The germline V gene has CDR1 SGHTA and CDR2 FQGNSA. The CDR3 runs to 14 residues. CDR3 amino acids: CATSGAHSQETQYF. The DNA for the CDR3 is TGTGCCACCTCAGGGGCTCACAGCCAAGAGACCCAGTACTTC.

In this sample, this clone turned up once. This chain links TRBV25-1 with TRBJ2-1; D call uncertain. Germline V gives CDR1 MGHDK, CDR2 SYGVNS. The CDR3 covers 13 residues. Trimming pared 4 bases from V and 5 bases from J, leaving 9 bases between. CDR3 sequence: CASSALGNNEQFF. The CDR3 nucleotides are TGTGCCAGCAGTGCACTCGGAAACAATGAGCAGTTCTTC. Full variable domain (missing parts from reference TRBV25-1 and TRBJ2-1): EADIYQTPRYLVIGTGKKITLECSQTMGHDKMYWYQQDPGMELHLIHYSYGVNSTEKGDLSSESTVSRIRTEHFPLTLESARPSHTSQYLCASSALGNNEQFFGPGTRLTVL.

The chain has TRBV20-1 and TRBJ2-7, with D possibly matching TRBD1 (5 bases). Germline values: CDR1 DFQATT, CDR2 SNEGSKA (reference sequence). The CDR3 spans 11 residues. Trimming stripped 6 bases from V and 2 bases from J, with 8 bases between. The CDR3, as DNA: TGCAGTGCACGGACAACCTACGAGCAGTACTTC. This gives the protein CSARTTYEQYF.

This chain joins TRBV27 and TRBJ1-5; tentatively, D is TRBD1 (5 bases). Germline V gene sequence: CDR1 MNHEY, CDR2 SMNVEV (reference sequence). Trimming pared 6 bases from V and 0 bases from J, leaving 9 bases between. The CDR3 has 14 amino acids. Written as DNA, the CDR3 is TGTGCCAGCAGCATGACAGTTAGCAATCAGCCCCAGCATTTT. Its protein product is CASSMTVSNQPQHF.

Points on this clone: This sample also contains other DNA sequences that code for the same CDR3. The V gene is TRBV5-1, the J gene TRBJ1-5; D is unclear. Germline V lookup: CDR1 SGHRS, CDR2 YFSETQ. The V end lost 4 bases, the J end lost 2 bases, and 7 bases lay between the germline ends. This CDR3 comprises 13 residues. DNA of the CDR3: TGCGCCAGCAGCCAAAGTGGCAATCAGCCCCAGCATTTT. This sequence encodes CASSQSGNQPQHF.

The rearrangement joins TRBV7-9 to TRBJ1-1, with 8 bases aligning to TRBD1. Germline assignment: CDR1 SEHNR and CDR2 FQNEAQ (reference sequence). The junction had 2 bases not matched to a gene; V was cut back by 2 bases and J by 3 bases. The CDR3 loop spans 14 amino acids. The CDR3 DNA is TGTGCCAGCAGCTTACAGGGGGCCGACACTGAAGCTTTCTTT. Its translation is CASSLQGADTEAFF.

The V gene is TRBV6-1, the J gene TRBJ2-7; D is possibly TRBD2 (6 bases). Trimming shortened V by 6 bases and J by 0 bases, and 15 bases separated the two germline ends. Germline CDR1 and CDR2: MNHNS and SASEGT. The CDR3 length is 15 residues. The CDR3, as DNA: TGTGCCAGCAGAGAGGGACTTCTGAGCTCCTACGAGCAGTACTTC. This translates into CASREGLLSSYEQYF.

This chain joins TRBV11-2 and TRBJ1-6, with TRBD1 matching 7 bases. Trimming cost V 5 bases and J 7 bases; bases outside gene matches: 11. CDR1 and CDR2 (germline): SGHAT, FQNNGV. CDR3 length equals 16 residues. This CDR3 reads CASSLSLPGGNSPLHF. Here the CDR3 DNA reads TGTGCCAGCAGCCTCTCCCTCCCAGGGGGGAATTCACCCCTCCACTTT.

CDR3 in DNA: TGTGCCACCAGACAGGGGAACTATGGCTACACCTTC. This sequence encodes CATRQGNYGYTF. The chain links TRBV2 to TRBJ1-2; the match to TRBD1 covers 8 bases. The trim removed 10 bases at V and 2 bases at J, leaving 3 bases unmatched. Germline assignment: CDR1 SNHLY and CDR2 FYNNEI. The CDR3 covers 12 residues. Complete variable domain (other parts from reference TRBV2 and TRBJ1-2): EPEVTQTPSHQVTQMGQEVILRCVPISNHLYFYWYRQILGQKVEFLVSFYNNEISEKSEIFDDQFSVERPDGSNFTLKIRSTKLEDSAMYFCATRQGNYGYTFGSGTRLTVV.

The rearrangement uses TRBV18 and TRBJ2-3; TRBD1 is a possible D gene (6 bases). The CDR3 is 15 residues long. Germline CDR1 is KGHSH and CDR2 is LQKENI. Trimming shortened V by 1 base and J by 1 base, and 9 bases separated the two germline ends. For the CDR3, the DNA is TGTGCCAGCTCACCACGGGACATACGCACAGATACGCAGTATTTT. This encodes CASSPRDIRTDTQYF.

The V call is TRBV19, the J call TRBJ2-3; no clear D gene. From germline, CDR1 is LNHDA and CDR2 SQIVND (reference sequence). The CDR3 covers 16 residues. Trimming took 2 bases from V and 3 from J, leaving 15 bases between them. Written as DNA, the CDR3 is TGTGCCAGTAGTATATATGGCAGCTACAGTACAGATACGCAGTATTTT. As protein: CASSIYGSYSTDTQYF.

V gene TRBV7-3 combines with J gene TRBJ2-1; TRBD1 aligns across 8 bases. The CDR3 consists of 15 residues. Germline assignment: CDR1 SGHTA and CDR2 FQGTGA. V gave up 4 bases and J gave up 1 base; unmatched junction bases: 3. The CDR3 region has the DNA TGTGCCAGCAGCTCACAGGGGGGATCCTACAATGAGCAGTTCTTC. Protein sequence: CASSSQGGSYNEQFF.

The gene calls are TRBV4-3 and TRBJ2-3, with TRBD2 as a possible D gene (5 bases). The V end lost 4 bases, the J end lost 4 bases, and 9 bases lay between the germline ends. Germline values: CDR1 LGHNA, CDR2 YSLEER. The CDR3 sequence is 13 residues long. The CDR3: CASSRELADTQYF. CDR3 nucleotide sequence: TGCGCCAGCAGCCGCGAACTAGCAGATACGCAGTATTTT.

In this sample, this clone turned up once. The rearrangement links TRBV19 to TRBJ2-2, with unresolved D. Germline-derived CDR1 and CDR2 are LNHDA and SQIVND (reference sequence). CDR3 length equals 18 residues. Trimming cost V 10 bases and J 2 bases, with 26 bases left between them. CDR3: CATSRTLAQPENTGELFF. CDR3 DNA: TGTGCCACCTCGCGTACCCTCGCGCAGCCCGAAAACACCGGGGAGCTGTTTTTT.

The table lists this clone with a few counts. This chain connects TRBV10-2 to TRBJ2-7, with D possibly called TRBD1 or TRBD2 (6 bases each). Germline CDR1 is WSHSY and CDR2 is SAAADI. Trimming pared 4 bases from V and 4 bases from J, leaving 11 bases between. This CDR3 has 13 residues. This CDR3 reads CASSVGGVYEQYV. The DNA for the CDR3 is TGCGCCAGCAGTGTCGGGGGCGTTTACGAGCAGTACGTC.